This T cell receptor (beta chain) was observed in a study of post-analysis software for immune sequencing data. General observations from the study: Patients with multiple sclerosis recorded significantly lower normalized Chao1 diversity than controls, the study found. When patients were compared with controls, four or five TRBV segments were more frequent, TRBV5-6, TRBV5-1 and TRBV20-1 among them.

Unique molecular identifiers tagged the TCR beta cDNA libraries. One entry per CDR3 protein, called by TCRdb with MiXCR from the PCR reads. The sample records 820,000 or so distinct CDR3 sequences, about 50% being singletons. With regard to this clonotype: No antigen is known for it.

The germline CDR1 and CDR2 sequences are SNHLY and FYNNEI. This CDR3 spans 14 amino acids. V shed 6 bases and J shed 3 bases, with 14 bases lying between them. This chain joins TRBV2 and TRBJ1-1, with D possibly TRBD1 on 5 matching bases. The TCR sequence derives from a girl aged 10 to 17 with multiple sclerosis. Specimen: blood. The CDR3 here is CASRGVGEYTEAFF. The DNA of the CDR3 is TGTGCCAGCAGGGGGGTGGGGGAGTACACTGAAGCTTTCTTT. Looking up the rest from reference TRBV2 and TRBJ1-1 gives the full variable domain: EPEVTQTPSHQVTQMGQEVILRCVPISNHLYFYWYRQILGQKVEFLVSFYNNEISEKSEIFDDQFSVERPDGSNFTLKIRSTKLEDSAMYFCASRGVGEYTEAFFGQGTRLTVV.